The 11 T cell receptor beta chains given below trace back to one sample, sequenced in a study of blood T cell repertoires in COVID-19 (TCRdb year 2020). Library construction relied on the immunoSEQ multiplex PCR assay. This immuneACCESS table, as held by TCRdb, lists in-frame sequences with V and J called but not all clones. Of the missing ones, under half trace to an unresolved V gene in checked studies; the others have no known cause. This sample lists around 40,000 clones; roughly 80% were detected once. The biggest ten clones account for approximately 30% of the sample. Sequencing was done on a sample of peripheral blood. The receptors were sampled from an elderly woman with acute or convalescent COVID-19.

The J gene is TRBJ2-2, the V gene TRBV12-5, with 7 bases that match TRBD1. The CDR3 is 16 residues long. Germline CDR1 reads LGHNT; CDR2 reads FRNRAP. J gave up 4 bases and V 1 base, and 6 bases lay outside the gene matches. CDR3 coding DNA: TGTGCTAGTGGTTTGGGACAGGGAGTCAGCACCGGGGAGCTGTTTTTT. This gives the protein CASGLGQGVSTGELFF.

The V and J genes are TRBV19 and TRBJ1-4, with 7 bases identical to TRBD1. V was pared by 4 bases and J by 8 bases, with 4 bases of the junction left unmatched. Per germline, CDR1 LNHDA and CDR2 SQIVND (reference sequence). CDR3 length equals 13 residues. CDR3 amino acids: CASSRQGAEKLFF. The CDR3 DNA sequence: TGTGCCAGTAGTAGACAGGGAGCCGAAAAACTGTTTTTT.

V and J are TRBV6-2 or TRBV6-3 and TRBJ2-3; 12 nucleotides match TRBD2. The V and J ends lost 6 bases and 4 bases, in that order; junction bases with no gene match: 5. This CDR3 comprises 15 residues. From germline, CDR1 is MNHEY and CDR2 SVGEGT. The CDR3 region has the DNA TGTGCCAGCAGCCTAGCGGGAGGGCCCGCAGATACGCAGTATTTT. Residues: CASSLAGGPADTQYF.

The chain employs TRBV12-5 and TRBJ1-4; D unclear. Trimming removed 7 bases from V and 4 bases from J, with 7 bases in between. The CDR3 has 12 residues. CDR1 is LGHNT, CDR2 FRNRAP, per germline. CDR3 nucleotides: TGTGCTAGTGCCGTCGGTAATGAAAAACTGTTTTTT. Amino acid sequence: CASAVGNEKLFF.

The V call is TRBV19, the J call TRBJ1-5; 7 positions match TRBD1. Germline V CDR1 and CDR2: LNHDA, SQIVND (reference sequence). CDR3 length: 14 amino acids. V trimming: 5 bases; J trimming: 6 bases; junction bases outside the gene matches: 7. The CDR3 is CASSASTGSQPQHF. CDR3 sequence (DNA): TGTGCCAGTAGTGCCTCGACAGGGAGTCAGCCCCAGCATTTT.

The chain joins TRBV5-1 to TRBJ2-7, with D possibly matching TRBD2 (6 bases). Germline CDR1 SGHRS, CDR2 YFSETQ. The ends were cut back, 4 bases at V and 2 bases at J, with 16 bases in the middle. CDR3 length: 15 amino acids. CDR3 sequence reads: CASSRGGSGTYEQYF. CDR3 in DNA: TGCGCCAGCAGCCGTGGGGGGTCCGGGACCTACGAGCAGTACTTC.

The chain is built from TRBV19 and TRBJ2-1; D remains unclear. The V end was cut by 4 bases, the J end by 1 base, with 11 bases between. Germline CDR1 is LNHDA and CDR2 is SQIVND (reference sequence). The CDR3 covers 15 residues. In nucleotides, the CDR3 is TGTGCCAGTAGTACGATCTACCCTTCCTACAATGAGCAGTTCTTC. Protein: CASSTIYPSYNEQFF.

The V gene is TRBV7-9, the J gene TRBJ2-1; 11 positions agree with TRBD2. The CDR3 contains 16 residues. The junction had 15 bases not matched to a gene; V was cut back by 5 bases and J by 12 bases. Germline-derived CDR1 and CDR2 are SEHNR and FQNEAQ (reference sequence). CDR3 protein: CASSHGGGLAVKGQFF. CDR3 bases: TGTGCCAGCAGCCATGGCGGGGGACTAGCGGTCAAAGGGCAGTTCTTC. Variable domain in full (rest from reference TRBV7-9 and TRBJ2-1): DTGVSQNPRHKITKRGQNVTFRCDPISEHNRLYWYRQTLGQGPEFLTYFQNEAQLEKSRLLSDRFSAERPKGSFSTLEIQRTEQGDSAMYLCASSHGGGLAVKGQFFGPGTRLTVL.

The sample holds a few counts of this clone. This chain links TRBV6-4 with TRBJ1-1; D perhaps matches TRBD1 (5 bases). The CDR3 is 13 amino acids. Trimming pared 4 bases from V and 1 base from J, leaving 7 bases between. Germline V gene data show CDR1 as MRHNA and CDR2 as SNTAGT. CDR3 nucleotide sequence: TGTGCCAGCAGTGCTACAGGGAACACTGAAGCTTTCTTT. Protein sequence: CASSATGNTEAFF.

The chain is built from TRBV6-5 and TRBJ1-4; D is perhaps TRBD1 (6 bases). V gave up 6 bases and J gave up 7 bases, with 12 bases separating them. Germline assignment: CDR1 MNHEY and CDR2 SVGAGI. The CDR3 runs to 13 residues. CDR3 loop: CASRGAEGEKLFF. CDR3 bases: TGTGCCAGCAGGGGGGCTGAAGGTGAAAAACTGTTTTTT.

The rearrangement joins TRBV6-1 to TRBJ2-4; no clear D. The V gene's germline CDR1 is MNHNS and CDR2 SASEGT. The length of the CDR3 is 18 residues. V lost 3 bases and J 0 bases, leaving 18 bases between the germline ends. The CDR3 region is CASSDQSDTTLAKNIQYF. CDR3 sequence (DNA): TGTGCCAGCAGTGATCAGTCAGACACAACCCTAGCCAAAAACATTCAGTACTTC.